The next 8 T cell receptor beta chains were all read from a single sample in a study of T cells in Graves' hyperthyroidism and ophthalmopathy. Regions amplified from RNA transcripts were the TCR beta CDR3 regions. The study used the HTBI primer set for a first-round RT-PCR of the TCR CDR3. TCRdb re-called the multiplex PCR reads through MiXCR, storing one row per CDR3 protein. The data hold about 570,000 distinct CDR3 sequences, with about 45% observed a single time. The sequencing input was peripheral blood or thyroid tissue (not recorded which). These receptors all stem from an adult woman with Graves' disease, either hyperthyroidism or ophthalmopathy (not recorded which).

The chain joins TRBV7-9 to TRBJ2-7, with 13 nucleotides matching TRBD2. CDR1 and CDR2 (germline): SEHNR, FQNEAQ (reference sequence). The V gene end was trimmed by 2 bases and the J gene end by 4 bases; junction bases not matched to a gene: 5. The CDR3 spans 16 residues. CDR3 coding DNA: TGTGCCAGCAGCTTAAGGACTAGCGGGAGAGGGTACGAGCAGTACTTC. Residues: CASSLRTSGRGYEQYF.

The chain couples TRBV7-2 to TRBJ2-7; D is unclear. Germline CDR1 SGHTA, CDR2 FQGNSA. Trimming stripped 11 bases from V and 2 bases from J, with 4 bases between. The CDR3 length is 9 residues. CDR3 in DNA: TGTGCCGGCACCTACGAGCAGTACTTC. Translation gives CAGTYEQYF. The variable domain in full, with the rest retrieved from reference TRBV7-2 and TRBJ2-7, is GAGVSQSPSNKVTEKGKDVELRCDPISGHTALYWYRQSLGQGLEFLIYFQGNSAPDKSGLPSDRFSAERTGGSVSTLTIQRTQQEDSAVYLCAGTYEQYFGPGTRLTVT.

There are a few counts of this clonotype. The chain has TRBV7-3 and TRBJ2-3; tentatively, D is TRBD1 (5 bases). The ends were cut back, 4 bases at V and 2 bases at J, with 7 bases in the middle. The CDR3 loop spans 13 amino acids. The V gene's germline CDR1 is SGHTA and CDR2 FQGTGA. The DNA of the CDR3 is TGTGCCAGCAGCTCGGACAACACAGATACGCAGTATTTT. It is translated as CASSSDNTDTQYF. Drawing the rest from reference TRBV7-3 and TRBJ2-3, the complete variable domain is GAGVSQTPSNKVTEKGKYVELRCDPISGHTALYWYRQSLGQGPEFLIYFQGTGAADDSGLPNDRFFAVRPEGSVSTLKIQRTERGDSAVYLCASSSDNTDTQYFGPGTRLTVL.

This clonotype was observed a handful of times. V gene TRBV10-2 combines with J gene TRBJ1-1, with no clear D. The CDR3 runs to 17 residues. V was clipped by 2 bases and J by 4 bases, with 20 bases between them. CDR1 is WSHSY and CDR2 is SAAADI in the germline V gene. The CDR3 DNA reads TGCGCCAGCAGTGAGCCCCGGGCACTCAAGCTGGGCACTGAAGCTTTCTTT. This gives the protein CASSEPRALKLGTEAFF.

Worth noting for this clonotype: At one boundary the junction diverges from the germline segment, which might be a read error. V is TRBV7-9 and J is TRBJ1-2; 8 nucleotides agree with TRBD1. Germline CDR1 is SEHNR and CDR2 is FQNEAQ (reference sequence). The CDR3 is 15 residues long. The CDR3 reads CTSSLDLGRGQGYTF. In DNA, the CDR3 is TGTACCAGCAGCTTAGATCTCGGCAGGGGGCAAGGCTACACCTTC.

The chain joins TRBV25-1 to TRBJ1-2, with D maybe TRBD1 (6 bases). With 8 bases removed from V and 8 bases from J, the gap between germline ends came to 15 bases. This CDR3 region has 12 residues. Germline assignment: CDR1 MGHDK and CDR2 SYGVNS. The CDR3 nucleotides read TGTGCCAGCTTGGAGTCAGGGGTCGGCTACACCTTC. Protein: CASLESGVGYTF.

CDR3 nucleotide sequence: TGCGCCAGCAGTGAAAGGGGGCAAGGTCAGCCCCAGCATTTT. Translated: CASSERGQGQPQHF. The rearrangement uses TRBV10-2 and TRBJ1-5; 7 positions agree with TRBD1. Germline V gene data show CDR1 as WSHSY and CDR2 as SAAADI. V shed 3 bases, J shed 6 bases, and the junction held 5 bases outside the gene matches. The CDR3 is 14 residues long.

This clonotype has ten or more counts. The V and J genes are TRBV28 and TRBJ1-5, with unresolved D. Trimming took off 8 bases at V and 0 bases at J, with 8 bases between the two ends. The germline V gene encodes CDR1 MDHEN and CDR2 SYDVKM. The CDR3 loop spans 13 amino acids. Written as DNA, the CDR3 is TGTGCCAGCTCAGCATTTAGCAATCAGCCCCAGCATTTT. Its protein product is CASSAFSNQPQHF.